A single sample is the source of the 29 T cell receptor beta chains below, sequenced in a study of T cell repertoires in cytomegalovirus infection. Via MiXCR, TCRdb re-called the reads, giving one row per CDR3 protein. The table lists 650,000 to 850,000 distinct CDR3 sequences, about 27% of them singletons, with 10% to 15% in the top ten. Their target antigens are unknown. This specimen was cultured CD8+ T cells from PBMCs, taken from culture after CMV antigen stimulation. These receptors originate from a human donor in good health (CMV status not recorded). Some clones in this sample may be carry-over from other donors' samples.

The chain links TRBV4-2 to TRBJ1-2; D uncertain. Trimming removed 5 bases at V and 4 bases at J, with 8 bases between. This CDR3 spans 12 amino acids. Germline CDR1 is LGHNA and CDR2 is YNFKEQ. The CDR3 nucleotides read TGTGCCAGCAGCGACGATACCTATGGCTACACCTTC. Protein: CASSDDTYGYTF.

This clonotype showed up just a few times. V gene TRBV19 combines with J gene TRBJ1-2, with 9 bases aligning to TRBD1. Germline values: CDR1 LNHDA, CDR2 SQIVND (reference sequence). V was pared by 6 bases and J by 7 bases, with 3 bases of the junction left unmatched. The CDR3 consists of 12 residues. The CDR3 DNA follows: TGTGCCAGTAGGGCGGACAGGGGTGGCTACACCTTC. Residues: CASRADRGGYTF. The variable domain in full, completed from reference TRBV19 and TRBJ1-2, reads DGGITQSPKYLFRKEGQNVTLSCEQNLNHDAMYWYRQDPGQGLRLIYYSQIVNDFQKGDIAEGYSVSREKKESFPLTVTSAQKNPTAFYLCASRADRGGYTFGSGTRLTVV.

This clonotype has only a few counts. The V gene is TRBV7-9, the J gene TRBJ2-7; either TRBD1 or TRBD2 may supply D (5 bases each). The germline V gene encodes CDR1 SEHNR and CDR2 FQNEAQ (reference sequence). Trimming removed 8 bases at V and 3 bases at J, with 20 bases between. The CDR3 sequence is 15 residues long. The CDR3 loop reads CASHGTAQGLYEQYF. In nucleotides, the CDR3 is TGTGCCAGCCATGGGACGGCTCAAGGCCTCTACGAGCAGTACTTC.

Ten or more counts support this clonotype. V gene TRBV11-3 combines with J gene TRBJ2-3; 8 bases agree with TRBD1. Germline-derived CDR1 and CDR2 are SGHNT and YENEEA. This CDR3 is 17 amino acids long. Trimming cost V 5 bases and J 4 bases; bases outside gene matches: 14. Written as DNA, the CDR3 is TGTGCCAGCAGCCCACAAGGACAGGGTCATTTACCAGATACGCAGTATTTT. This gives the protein CASSPQGQGHLPDTQYF.

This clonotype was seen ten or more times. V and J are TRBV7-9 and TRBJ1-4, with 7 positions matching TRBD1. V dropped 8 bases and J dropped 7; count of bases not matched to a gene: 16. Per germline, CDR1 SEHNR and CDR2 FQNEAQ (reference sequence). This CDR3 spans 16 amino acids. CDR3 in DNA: TGTGCCAGCGGACATTCTACAGGGGCCTACCTTGAAAAACTGTTTTTT. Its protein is CASGHSTGAYLEKLFF.

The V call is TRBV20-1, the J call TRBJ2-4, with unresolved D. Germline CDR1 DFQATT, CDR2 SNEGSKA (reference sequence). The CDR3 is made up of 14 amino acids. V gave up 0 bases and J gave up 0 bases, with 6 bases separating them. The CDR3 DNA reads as TGCAGTGCTAGAGATTTCCTAGCCAAAAACATTCAGTACTTC. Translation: CSARDFLAKNIQYF.

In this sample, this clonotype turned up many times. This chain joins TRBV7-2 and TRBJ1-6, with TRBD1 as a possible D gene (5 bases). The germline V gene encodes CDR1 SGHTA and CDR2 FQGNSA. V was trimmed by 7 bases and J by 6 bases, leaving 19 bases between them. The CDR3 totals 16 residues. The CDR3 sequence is CASKPDGGGSNSPLHF. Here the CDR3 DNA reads TGTGCCAGCAAACCCGACGGGGGGGGATCTAATTCACCCCTCCACTTT.

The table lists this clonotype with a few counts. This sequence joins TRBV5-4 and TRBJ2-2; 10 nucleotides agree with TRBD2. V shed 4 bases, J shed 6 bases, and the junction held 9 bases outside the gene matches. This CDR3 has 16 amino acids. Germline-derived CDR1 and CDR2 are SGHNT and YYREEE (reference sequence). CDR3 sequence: CASSPIAGGFPGELFF. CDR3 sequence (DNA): TGTGCCAGCAGCCCCATAGCGGGGGGTTTTCCCGGGGAGCTGTTTTTT.

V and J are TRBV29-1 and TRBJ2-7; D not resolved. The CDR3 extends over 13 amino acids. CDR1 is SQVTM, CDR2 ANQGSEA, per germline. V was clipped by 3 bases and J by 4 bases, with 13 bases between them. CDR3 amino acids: CSVDSETRYEQYF. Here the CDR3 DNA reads TGCAGCGTTGATTCCGAGACACGGTACGAGCAGTACTTC.

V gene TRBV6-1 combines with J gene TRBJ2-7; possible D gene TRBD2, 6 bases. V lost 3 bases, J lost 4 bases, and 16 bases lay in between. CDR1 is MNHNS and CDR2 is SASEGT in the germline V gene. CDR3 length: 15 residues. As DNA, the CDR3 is TGTGCCAGCAGTGACGGACGGGGGAATTCGTACGAGCAGTACGTC. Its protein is CASSDGRGNSYEQYV.

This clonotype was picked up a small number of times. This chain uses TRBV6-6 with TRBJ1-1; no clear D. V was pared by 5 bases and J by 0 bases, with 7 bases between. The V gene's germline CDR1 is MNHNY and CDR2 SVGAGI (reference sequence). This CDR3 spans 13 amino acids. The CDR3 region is CASSDWVNTEAFF. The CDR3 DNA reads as TGTGCCAGCAGTGACTGGGTGAACACTGAAGCTTTCTTT.

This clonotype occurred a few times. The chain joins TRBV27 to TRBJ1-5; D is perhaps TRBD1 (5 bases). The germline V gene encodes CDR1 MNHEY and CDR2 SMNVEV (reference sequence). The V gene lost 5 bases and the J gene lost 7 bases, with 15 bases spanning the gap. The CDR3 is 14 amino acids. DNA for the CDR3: TGTGCCAGCAGTCTCCTCGGGGGTCTGCAGCCCCAGCATTTT. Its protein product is CASSLLGGLQPQHF.

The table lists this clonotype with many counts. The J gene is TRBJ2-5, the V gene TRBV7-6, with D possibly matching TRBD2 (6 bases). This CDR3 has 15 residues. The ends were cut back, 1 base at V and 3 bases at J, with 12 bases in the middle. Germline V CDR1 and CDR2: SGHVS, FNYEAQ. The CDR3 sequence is CASSLEVWGEETQYF. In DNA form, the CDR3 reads TGTGCCAGCAGCTTAGAAGTCTGGGGGGAAGAGACCCAGTACTTC.

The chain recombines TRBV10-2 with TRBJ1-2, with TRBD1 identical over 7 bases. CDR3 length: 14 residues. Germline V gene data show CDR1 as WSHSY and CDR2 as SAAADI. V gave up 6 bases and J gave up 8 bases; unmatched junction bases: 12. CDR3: CASRRQGRPEGYTF. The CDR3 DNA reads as TGCGCCAGCAGAAGACAGGGCCGGCCGGAGGGCTACACCTTC.

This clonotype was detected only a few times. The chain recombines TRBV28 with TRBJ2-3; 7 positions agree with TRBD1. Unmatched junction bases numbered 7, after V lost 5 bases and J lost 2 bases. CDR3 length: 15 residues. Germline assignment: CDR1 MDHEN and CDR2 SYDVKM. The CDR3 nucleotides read TGTGCCAGCAGTCCCGGGACAGCTCTCACAGATACGCAGTATTTT. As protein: CASSPGTALTDTQYF. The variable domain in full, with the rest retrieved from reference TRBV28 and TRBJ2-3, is DVKVTQSSRYLVKRTGEKVFLECVQDMDHENMFWYRQDPGLGLRLIYFSYDVKMKEKGDIPEGYSVSREKKERFSLILESASTNQTSMYLCASSPGTALTDTQYFGPGTRLTVL.

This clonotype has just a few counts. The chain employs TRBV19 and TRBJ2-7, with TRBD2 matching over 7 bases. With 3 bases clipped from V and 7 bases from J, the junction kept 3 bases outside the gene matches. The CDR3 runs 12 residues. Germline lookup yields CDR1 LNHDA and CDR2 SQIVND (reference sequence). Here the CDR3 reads CASSIAGVEQYF. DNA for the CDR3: TGTGCCAGTAGTATTGCGGGGGTTGAGCAGTACTTC.

DNA for the CDR3: TGCAGTGCCAATACTGGGGAGGGGATCGGGAGGCTGTTTTTT. This codes for CSANTGEGIGRLFF. The chain joins TRBV20-1 to TRBJ2-2; 7 bases agree with TRBD2. V lost 6 bases to trimming and J lost 13 bases; unmatched junction nucleotides: 17. Per germline, CDR1 DFQATT and CDR2 SNEGSKA (reference sequence). The CDR3 totals 14 residues.

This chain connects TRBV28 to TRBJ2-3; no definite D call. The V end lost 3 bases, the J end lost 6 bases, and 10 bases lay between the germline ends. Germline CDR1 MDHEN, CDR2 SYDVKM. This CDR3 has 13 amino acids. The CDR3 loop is CASSLTGWDTQYF. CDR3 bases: TGTGCCAGCAGTTTGACTGGATGGGATACGCAGTATTTT.

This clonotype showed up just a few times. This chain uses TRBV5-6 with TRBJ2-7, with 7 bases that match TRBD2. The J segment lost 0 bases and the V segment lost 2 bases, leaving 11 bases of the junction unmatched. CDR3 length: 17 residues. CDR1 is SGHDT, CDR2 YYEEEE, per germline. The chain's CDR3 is CASSFVRGAGSSYEQYV. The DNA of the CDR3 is TGTGCCAGCAGCTTCGTCCGGGGAGCGGGGAGCTCCTACGAGCAGTACGTC.

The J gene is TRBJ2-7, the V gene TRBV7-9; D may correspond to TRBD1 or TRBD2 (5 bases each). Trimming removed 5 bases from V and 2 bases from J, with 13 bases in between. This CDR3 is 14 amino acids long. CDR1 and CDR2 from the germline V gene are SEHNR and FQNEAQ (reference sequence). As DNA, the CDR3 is TGTGCCAGCAGCCCCCAAGGGACGCCCTACGAGCAGTACGTC. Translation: CASSPQGTPYEQYV.

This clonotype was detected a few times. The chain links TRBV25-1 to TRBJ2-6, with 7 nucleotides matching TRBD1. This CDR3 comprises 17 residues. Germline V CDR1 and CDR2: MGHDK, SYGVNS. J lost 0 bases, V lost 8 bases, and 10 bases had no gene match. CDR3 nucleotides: TGTGCCAGCCAGGGACAGTTCCCCTTCTCTGGGGCCAACGTCCTGACTTTC. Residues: CASQGQFPFSGANVLTF. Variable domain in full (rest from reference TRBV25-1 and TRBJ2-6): EADIYQTPRYLVIGTGKKITLECSQTMGHDKMYWYQQDPGMELHLIHYSYGVNSTEKGDLSSESTVSRIRTEHFPLTLESARPSHTSQYLCASQGQFPFSGANVLTFGAGSRLTVL.

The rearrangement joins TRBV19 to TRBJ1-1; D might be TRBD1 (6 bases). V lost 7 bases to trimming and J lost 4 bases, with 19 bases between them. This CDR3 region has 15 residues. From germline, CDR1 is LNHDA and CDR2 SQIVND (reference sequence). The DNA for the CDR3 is TGTGCCAGTACTCTCAGCGGGGGGCTGAGCACTGAAGCTTTCTTT. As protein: CASTLSGGLSTEAFF.

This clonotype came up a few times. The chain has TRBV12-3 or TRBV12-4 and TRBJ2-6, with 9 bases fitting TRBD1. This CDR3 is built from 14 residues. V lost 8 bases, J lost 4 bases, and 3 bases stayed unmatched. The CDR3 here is CASGTGLGANVLTF. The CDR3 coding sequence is TGTGCCAGCGGGACAGGGTTGGGGGCCAACGTCCTGACTTTC.

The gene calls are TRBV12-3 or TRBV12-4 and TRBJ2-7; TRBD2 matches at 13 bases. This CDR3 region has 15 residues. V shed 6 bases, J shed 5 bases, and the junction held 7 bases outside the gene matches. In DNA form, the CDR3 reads TGTGCCAGCAGCCTGGGACTAGCGGGGAAAAACGAGCAGTACGTC. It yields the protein CASSLGLAGKNEQYV.

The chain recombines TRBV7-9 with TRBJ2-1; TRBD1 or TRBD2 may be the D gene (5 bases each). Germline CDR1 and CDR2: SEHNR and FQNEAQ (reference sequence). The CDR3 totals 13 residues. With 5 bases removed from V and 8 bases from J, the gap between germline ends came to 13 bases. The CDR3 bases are TGTGCCAGCAGCCCCCCTCGGGGCGATGAGCAGTTCTTC. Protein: CASSPPRGDEQFF.

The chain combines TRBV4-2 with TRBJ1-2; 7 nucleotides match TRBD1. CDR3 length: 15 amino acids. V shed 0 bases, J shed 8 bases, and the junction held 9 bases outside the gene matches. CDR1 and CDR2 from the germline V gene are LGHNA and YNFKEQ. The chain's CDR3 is CASSQEGTVGQGYTF. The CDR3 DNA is TGTGCCAGCAGCCAAGAAGGGACAGTGGGGCAGGGCTACACCTTC.

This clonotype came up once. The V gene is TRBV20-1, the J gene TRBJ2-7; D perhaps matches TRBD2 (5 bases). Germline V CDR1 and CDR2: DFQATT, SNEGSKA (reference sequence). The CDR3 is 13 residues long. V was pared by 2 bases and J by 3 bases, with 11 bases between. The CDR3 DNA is TGCAGTGCTAGAAACTCCGGGAACTACGAGCAGTACGTC. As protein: CSARNSGNYEQYV.

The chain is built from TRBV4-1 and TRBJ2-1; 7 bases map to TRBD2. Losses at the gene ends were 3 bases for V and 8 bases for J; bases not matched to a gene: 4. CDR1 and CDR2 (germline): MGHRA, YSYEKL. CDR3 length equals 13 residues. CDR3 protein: CASSHGGWDEQFF. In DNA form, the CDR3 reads TGCGCCAGCAGCCACGGGGGGTGGGATGAGCAGTTCTTC.

The CDR3 region is CASSERASGANVLTF. CDR3 bases: TGTGCCAGCAGTGAACGGGCCTCCGGGGCCAACGTCCTGACTTTC. The V call is TRBV25-1, the J call TRBJ2-6, with D unclear. The V and J ends lost 2 bases and 4 bases respectively, with 9 bases between them. Germline V gives CDR1 MGHDK, CDR2 SYGVNS. The CDR3 covers 15 residues.